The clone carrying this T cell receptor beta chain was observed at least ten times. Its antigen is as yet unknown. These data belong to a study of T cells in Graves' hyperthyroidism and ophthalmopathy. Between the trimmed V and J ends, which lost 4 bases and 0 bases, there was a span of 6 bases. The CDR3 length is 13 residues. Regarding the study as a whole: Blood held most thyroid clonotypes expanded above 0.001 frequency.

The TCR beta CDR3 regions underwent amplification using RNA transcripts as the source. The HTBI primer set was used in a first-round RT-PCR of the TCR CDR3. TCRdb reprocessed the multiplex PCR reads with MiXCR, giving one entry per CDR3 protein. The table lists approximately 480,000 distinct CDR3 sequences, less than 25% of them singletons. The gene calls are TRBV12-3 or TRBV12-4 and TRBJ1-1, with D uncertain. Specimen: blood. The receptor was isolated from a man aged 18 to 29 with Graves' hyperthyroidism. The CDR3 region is CASSWAMNTEAFF. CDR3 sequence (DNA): TGTGCCAGCAGTTGGGCTATGAACACTGAAGCTTTCTTT.